This T cell receptor (beta chain) was retrieved from a study of CD8 T cells in Susac syndrome. Blood CD8+ and CD4+ T cells underwent high-throughput TCR beta sequencing. CDR1 is MDHEN, CDR2 SYDVKM, per germline. Trimming shortened V by 8 bases and J by 8 bases, and 18 bases separated the two germline ends. The CDR3 is 13 residues long. The RNA input was about 0.5 to 1 ug, and it was reverse transcribed with random hexamers. TCRdb itself ran the immunoSEQ multiplex PCR reads through MiXCR, one entry per CDR3 protein. Found here are some 250,000 distinct CDR3 sequences, less than 96% of them singletons; the top ten hold less than 0.11%. This clonotype appeared a single time.

The clonotype was recovered from a human donor with Susac syndrome. V usage is TRBV28 and J usage is TRBJ1-2, with D tentatively TRBD1 (6 bases). Sample: CD4+ T cells from PBMCs. The CDR3 loop is CASVDSLLSGYTF. The DNA of the CDR3 is TGTGCCAGCGTGGACAGCCTACTATCCGGCTACACCTTC.